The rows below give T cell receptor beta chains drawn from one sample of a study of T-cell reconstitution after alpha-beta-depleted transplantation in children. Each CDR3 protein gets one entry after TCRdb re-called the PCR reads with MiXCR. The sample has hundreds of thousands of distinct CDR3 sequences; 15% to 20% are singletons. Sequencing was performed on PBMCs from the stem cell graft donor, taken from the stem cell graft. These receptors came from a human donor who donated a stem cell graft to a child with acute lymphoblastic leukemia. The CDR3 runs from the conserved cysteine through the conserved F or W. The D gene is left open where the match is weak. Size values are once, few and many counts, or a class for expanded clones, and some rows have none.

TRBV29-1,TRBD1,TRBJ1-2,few,TGCAGCGTTGACCACGGGACAGACCAGATTAACTATGGCTACACCTTC,CSVDHGTDQINYGYTF
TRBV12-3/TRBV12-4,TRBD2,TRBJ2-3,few,TGTGCCAGCGCTCACGCCCTAGCGGTTGACACAGATACGCAGTATTTT,CASAHALAVDTDTQYF
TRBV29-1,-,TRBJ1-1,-,TGCAGCGGAGGGGGGGGGAAAGTGAACACTGAAGCTTTCTTT,CSGGGGKVNTEAFF
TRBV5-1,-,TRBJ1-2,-,TGCGCCAGCAGCCCAGACAACGGAGCTAACTATGGCTACACCTTC,CASSPDNGANYGYTF
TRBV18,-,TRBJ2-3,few,TGTGCCAGCTCACCACGCACCCTCTCCGATACGCAGTATTTT,CASSPRTLSDTQYF
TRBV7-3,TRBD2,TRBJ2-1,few,TGTGCCAGCAGCGGAAGCGGGATCCCCTACAATGAGCAGTTCTTC,CASSGSGIPYNEQFF
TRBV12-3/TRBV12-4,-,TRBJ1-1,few,TGTGCCAGCAGTGGGCCGGTTGGGGCGAACACTGAAGCTTTCTTT,CASSGPVGANTEAFF
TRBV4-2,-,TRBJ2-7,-,TGTGCCAGCAGCCAAGGCTGGTACGAGCAGTACTTC,CASSQGWYEQYF
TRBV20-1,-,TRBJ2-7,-,TGCAGTGCTAGGGGGGCGGGATACGAGCAGTACTTC,CSARGAGYEQYF
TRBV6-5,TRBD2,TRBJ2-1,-,TGTGCCAGCAGTTCGTTAGCGGGGTACTCCTACAATGAGCAGTTCTTC,CASSSLAGYSYNEQFF
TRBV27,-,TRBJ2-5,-,TGTGCCAGCAGTGGCCCTAGTGATTTGGAGACCCAGTACTTC,CASSGPSDLETQYF
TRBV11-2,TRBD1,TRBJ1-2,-,TGTGCCAGCAGCTTAGATCGGGACAGCTACTATGGCTACACCTTC,CASSLDRDSYYGYTF
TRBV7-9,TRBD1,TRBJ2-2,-,TGTGCCAGCAGCCGACTGACCGGGACAGGGACCGGGGAGCTGTTTTTT,CASSRLTGTGTGELFF
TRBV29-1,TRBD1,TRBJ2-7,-,TGCAGCGTTGACCCCGGGACAGGGGTAGAGCAGTACTTC,CSVDPGTGVEQYF
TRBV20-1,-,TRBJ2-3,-,TGCAGTGCTAGAAGGACTATTGATACGCAGTATTTT,CSARRTIDTQYF
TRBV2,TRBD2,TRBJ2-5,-,TGTGCCAGCAGTGAGGAGGGAGGGCCGCGTTGGGAGACCCAGTACTTC,CASSEEGGPRWETQYF
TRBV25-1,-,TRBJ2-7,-,TGTGCCAGCAGTGTTAGCGGAGCTGCCTACGAGCAGTACTTC,CASSVSGAAYEQYF
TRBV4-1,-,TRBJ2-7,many,TGCGCCAGCAGCCAAGGAACTGCGTCCGAGCAGTACTTC,CASSQGTASEQYF
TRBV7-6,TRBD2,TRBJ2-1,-,TGTGCCAGCACTCAATCCGGGGCCGGGGGGGCGCAGTTCTTC,CASTQSGAGGAQFF
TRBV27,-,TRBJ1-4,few,TGTGCCAGCAGTTTGGACGGGCGATGGGAAAAACTGTTTTTT,CASSLDGRWEKLFF
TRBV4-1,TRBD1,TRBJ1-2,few,TGCGCCAGCAGCCAGACAGGGGCCGCGTATGGCTACACCTTC,CASSQTGAAYGYTF
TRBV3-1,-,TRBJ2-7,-,TGTGCCAGCAGCCCCCCTTCCGGGAGAGGAAACGAGCAGTACTTC,CASSPPSGRGNEQYF
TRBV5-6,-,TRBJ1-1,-,TGTGCCAGCAGCTTATTCGGGGGGACCATGAACACTGAAGCTTTCTTT,CASSLFGGTMNTEAFF
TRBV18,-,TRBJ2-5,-,TGTGCCAGCTCACCAGCAGGGTCGACCCAGTACTTC,CASSPAGSTQYF
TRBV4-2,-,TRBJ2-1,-,TGTGCCAGCAGCCGGGGACACCCCTACAATGAGCAGTTCTTC,CASSRGHPYNEQFF
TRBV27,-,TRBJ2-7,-,TGTGCCAGCAGTTTTAACAGGGTAGGGGAGCAGTACTTC,CASSFNRVGEQYF
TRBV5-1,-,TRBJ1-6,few,TGCGCCAGCAGCTGGGGGGCACAGGCTCCGAATTCACCCCTCCACTTT,CASSWGAQAPNSPLHF
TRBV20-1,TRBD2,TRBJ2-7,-,TGCAGTGCTCAGACCGGGACTAGCGGCTACGAGCAGTACTTC,CSAQTGTSGYEQYF
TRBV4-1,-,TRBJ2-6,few,TGCGCCAGCAGCTCACGACATAACTCTGGGGCCAACGTCCTGACTTTC,CASSSRHNSGANVLTF
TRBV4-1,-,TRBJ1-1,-,TGCGCCAGCAGCCAAATGGGGAACACTGAAGCTTTCTTT,CASSQMGNTEAFF
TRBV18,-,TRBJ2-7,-,TGTGCCAGCTCACCACAGACGGGCGTCGAGCAGTACTTC,CASSPQTGVEQYF
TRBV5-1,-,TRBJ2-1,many,TGCGCCAGCAGCTTGGAACTGCAGAACAATGAGCAGTTCTTC,CASSLELQNNEQFF
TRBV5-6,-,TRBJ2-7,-,TGTGCCAGCAGCCGTAATGGCAGGGCCTACGAGCAGTACTTC,CASSRNGRAYEQYF
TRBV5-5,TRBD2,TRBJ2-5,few,TGTGCCAGCAGCCCTGGACTAGCGGCCCCCTGGGAGACCCAGTACTTC,CASSPGLAAPWETQYF
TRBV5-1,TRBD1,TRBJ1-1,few,TGCGCCAGCAGCCCACGGACAGGAGGTGAAGCTTTCTTT,CASSPRTGGEAFF
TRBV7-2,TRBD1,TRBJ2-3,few,TGTGCCAGCAGCTTAACAGGGGACGGCACAGATACGCAGTATTTT,CASSLTGDGTDTQYF
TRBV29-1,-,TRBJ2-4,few,TGCAGCGTTGAATTAATCGGCGGGACGCCTTCACTAGCCAAAAACATTCAGTACTTC,CSVELIGGTPSLAKNIQYF
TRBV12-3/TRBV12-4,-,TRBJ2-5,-,TGTGCCAGCACCTCCCTAGGGGGGGGAAAGACCCAGTACTTC,CASTSLGGGKTQYF
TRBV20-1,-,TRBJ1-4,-,TGCAGTGCCAGACAAAGAAGAGCAGAAAATGAAAAACTGTTTTTT,CSARQRRAENEKLFF
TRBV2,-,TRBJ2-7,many,TGTGCCAGCAGTGGGTACGGGAGATTATCCTACGAGCAGTACTTC,CASSGYGRLSYEQYF
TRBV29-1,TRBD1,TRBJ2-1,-,TGCAGCCATGGACAGGGCTCGAATGAGCAGTTCTTC,CSHGQGSNEQFF
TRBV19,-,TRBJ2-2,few,TGTGCCAGTTGCACGAGGCCCGGGGAGCTGTTTTTT,CASCTRPGELFF
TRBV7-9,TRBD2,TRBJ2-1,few,TGTGCCAGCAGCCCCGGTGCGGGAGCCTCCTACAATGAGCAGTTCTTC,CASSPGAGASYNEQFF
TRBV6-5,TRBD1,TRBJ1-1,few,TGTGCCAGCAGTTCCCCAGGGGGAAAGAACACTGAAGCTTTCTTT,CASSSPGGKNTEAFF
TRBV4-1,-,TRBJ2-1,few,TGCGCCAGCAGCCAAGTAGGGTGGGTGGTTGAGAACAATGAGCAGTTCTTC,CASSQVGWVVENNEQFF
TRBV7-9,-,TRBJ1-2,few,TGTGCCAGCAGCTATATCCGTGGCTACACCTTC,CASSYIRGYTF
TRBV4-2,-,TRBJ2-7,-,TGTGCCAGCAGCCAAGACGTGATTAGCGAGCAGTACTTC,CASSQDVISEQYF
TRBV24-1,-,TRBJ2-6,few,TGTGCCACCAGTGATTGGGGGGGCGGGGCCAACGTCCTGACTTTC,CATSDWGGGANVLTF
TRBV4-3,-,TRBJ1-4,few,TGCGCCAGCAGCCAAGACAACCGCAGGGGAGTAACTAATGAAAAACTGTTTTTT,CASSQDNRRGVTNEKLFF
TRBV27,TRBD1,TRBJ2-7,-,TGTGCCAGCAGCAAGAGGGACAGATCCTACGAGCAGTACTTC,CASSKRDRSYEQYF
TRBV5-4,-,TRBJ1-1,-,TGTGCCAGCAGCGGTACAGGGAACCCTGAAGCTTTCTTT,CASSGTGNPEAFF
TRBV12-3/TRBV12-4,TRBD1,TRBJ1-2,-,TGTGCCAGCAGTCACCGGACAGGAATCTATGGCTACACCTTC,CASSHRTGIYGYTF
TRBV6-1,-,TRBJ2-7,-,TGTGCCAGCCAAAGGGGGGTCTCCTCCTACGAGCAGTACTTC,CASQRGVSSYEQYF
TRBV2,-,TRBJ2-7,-,TGTGCCAGCAGCGATGGATCGACTAGCTACGAGCAGTACTTC,CASSDGSTSYEQYF
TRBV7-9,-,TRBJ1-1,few,TGTGCCAGCAGCCCGGTCGGGGCGAACACTGAAGCTTTCTTT,CASSPVGANTEAFF